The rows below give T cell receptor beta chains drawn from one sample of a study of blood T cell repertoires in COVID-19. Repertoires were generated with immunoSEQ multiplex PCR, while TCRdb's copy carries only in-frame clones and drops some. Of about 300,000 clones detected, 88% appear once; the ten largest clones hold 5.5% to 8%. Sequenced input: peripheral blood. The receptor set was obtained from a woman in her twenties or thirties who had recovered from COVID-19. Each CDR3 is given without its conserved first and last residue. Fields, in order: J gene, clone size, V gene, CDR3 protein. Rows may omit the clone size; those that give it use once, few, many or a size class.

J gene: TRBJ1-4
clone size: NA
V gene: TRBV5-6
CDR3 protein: ASSLSGTGDEKLF

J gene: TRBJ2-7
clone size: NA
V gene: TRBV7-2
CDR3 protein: ASSQDRALDEQY

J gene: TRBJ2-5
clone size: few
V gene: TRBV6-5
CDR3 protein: ASSRDFLRQETQY

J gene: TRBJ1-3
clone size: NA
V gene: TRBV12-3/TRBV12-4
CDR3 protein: ASSQDLNTIY

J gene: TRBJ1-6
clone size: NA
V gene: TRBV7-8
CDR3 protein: ASSLAGGGNSPLH

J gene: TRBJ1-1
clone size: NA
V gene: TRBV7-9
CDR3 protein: ASSDGQGGNTEAF

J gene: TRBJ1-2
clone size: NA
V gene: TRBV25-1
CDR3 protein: ASSVQGVSGYT

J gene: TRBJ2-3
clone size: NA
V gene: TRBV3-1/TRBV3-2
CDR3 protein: ASSPARTGGTDTQY

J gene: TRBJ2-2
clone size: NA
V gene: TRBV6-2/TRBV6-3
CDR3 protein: ASSTRGGELF

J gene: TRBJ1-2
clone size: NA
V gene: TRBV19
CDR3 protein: ASSIGGETFGYT

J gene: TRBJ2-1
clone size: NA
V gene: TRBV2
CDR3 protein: ASSDQRGDNEQF

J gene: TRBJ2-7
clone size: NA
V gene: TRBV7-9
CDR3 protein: ASSLGQGAKEQY

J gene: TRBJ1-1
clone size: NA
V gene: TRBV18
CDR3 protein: ASSPPNPSVAF

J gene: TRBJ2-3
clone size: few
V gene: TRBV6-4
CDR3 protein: ASSEGGASTDTQY

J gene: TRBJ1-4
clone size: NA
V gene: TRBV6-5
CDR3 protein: ASSNSGTGGEKLF

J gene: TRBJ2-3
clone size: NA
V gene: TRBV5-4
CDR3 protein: ASSLALGAGGRDTQY

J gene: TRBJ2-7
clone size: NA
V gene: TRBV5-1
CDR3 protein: ASSFGEPYEQY

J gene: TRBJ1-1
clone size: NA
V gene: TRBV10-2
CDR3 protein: ASSETANTEAF

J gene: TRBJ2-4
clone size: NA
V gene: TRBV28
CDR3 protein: ASTPVLAKNIQY

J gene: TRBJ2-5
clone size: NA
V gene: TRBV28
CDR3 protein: ASSSMTGGGRETQY

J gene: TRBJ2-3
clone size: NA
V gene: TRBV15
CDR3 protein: ATSTTTERGTDTQY

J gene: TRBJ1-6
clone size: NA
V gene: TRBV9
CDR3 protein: ASSVGLSDSPLH

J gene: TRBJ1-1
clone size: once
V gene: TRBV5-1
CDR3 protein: ASSLDPRSGVAEAF

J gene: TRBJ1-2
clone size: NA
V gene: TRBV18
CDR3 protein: ASSPMADYGYT

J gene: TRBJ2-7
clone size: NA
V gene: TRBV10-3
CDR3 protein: AISAQEAEQY

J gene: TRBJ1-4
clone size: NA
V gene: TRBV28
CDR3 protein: ASSYDRGQEKLF

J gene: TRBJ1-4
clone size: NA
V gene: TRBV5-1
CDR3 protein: ASSAGTGGEKLF